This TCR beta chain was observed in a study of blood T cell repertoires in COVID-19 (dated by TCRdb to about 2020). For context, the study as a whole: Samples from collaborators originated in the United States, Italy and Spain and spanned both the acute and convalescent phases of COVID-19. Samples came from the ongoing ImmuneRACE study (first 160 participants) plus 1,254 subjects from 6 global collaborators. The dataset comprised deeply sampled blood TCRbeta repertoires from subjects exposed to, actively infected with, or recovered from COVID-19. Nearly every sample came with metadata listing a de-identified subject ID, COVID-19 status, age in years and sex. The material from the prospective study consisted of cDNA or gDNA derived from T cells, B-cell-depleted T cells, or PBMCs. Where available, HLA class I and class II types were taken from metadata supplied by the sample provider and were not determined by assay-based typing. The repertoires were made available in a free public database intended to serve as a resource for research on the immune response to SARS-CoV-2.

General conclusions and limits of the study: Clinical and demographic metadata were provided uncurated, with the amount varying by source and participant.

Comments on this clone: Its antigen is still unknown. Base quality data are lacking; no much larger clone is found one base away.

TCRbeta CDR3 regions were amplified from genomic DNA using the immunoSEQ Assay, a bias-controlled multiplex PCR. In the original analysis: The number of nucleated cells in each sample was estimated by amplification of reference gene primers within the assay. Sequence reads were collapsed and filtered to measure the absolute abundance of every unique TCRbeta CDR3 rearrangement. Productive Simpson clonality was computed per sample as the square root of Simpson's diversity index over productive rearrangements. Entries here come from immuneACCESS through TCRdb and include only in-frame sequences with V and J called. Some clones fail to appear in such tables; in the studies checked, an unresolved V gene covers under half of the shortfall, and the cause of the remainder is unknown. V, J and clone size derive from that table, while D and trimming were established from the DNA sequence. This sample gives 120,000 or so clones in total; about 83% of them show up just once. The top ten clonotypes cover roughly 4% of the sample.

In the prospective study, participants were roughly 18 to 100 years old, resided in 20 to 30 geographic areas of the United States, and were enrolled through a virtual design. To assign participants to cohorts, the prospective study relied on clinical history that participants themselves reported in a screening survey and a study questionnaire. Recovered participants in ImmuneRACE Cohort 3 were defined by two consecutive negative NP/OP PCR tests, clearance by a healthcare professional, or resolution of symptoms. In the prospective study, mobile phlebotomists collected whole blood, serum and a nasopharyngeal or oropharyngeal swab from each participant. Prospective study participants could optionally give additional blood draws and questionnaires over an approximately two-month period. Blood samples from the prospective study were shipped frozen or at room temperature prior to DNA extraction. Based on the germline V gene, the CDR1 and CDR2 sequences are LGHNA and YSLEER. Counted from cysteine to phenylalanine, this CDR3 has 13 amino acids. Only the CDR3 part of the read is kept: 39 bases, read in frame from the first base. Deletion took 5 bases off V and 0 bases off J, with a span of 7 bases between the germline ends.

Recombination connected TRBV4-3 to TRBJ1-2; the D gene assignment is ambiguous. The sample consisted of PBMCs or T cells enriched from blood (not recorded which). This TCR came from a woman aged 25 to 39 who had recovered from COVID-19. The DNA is TGCGCCAGCAGCGTGGAGACTAACTATGGCTACACCTTC. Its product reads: CASSVETNYGYTF.